A selection of T cell receptor beta chains follows, all from one sample in a study of blood T cell repertoires in COVID-19. The protocol was immunoSEQ multiplex PCR, while the TCRdb copy is restricted to in-frame clones and leaves out a portion. The sample has around 200,000 clones, 70% to 90% seen once. Sequenced input: peripheral blood. These receptor sequences come from a woman older than 75 in a cohort sampled during active or convalescent COVID-19. Both conserved end residues are part of each CDR3. A D gene is named only where the DNA matches it firmly. Not all rows give a size; the values are once, few, many and, for expanded clones, a class.

- | TRBJ1-1 | TRBD1 | TRBV14 | CASSQLRTGRTEAFF | TGTGCCAGCAGCCAATTAAGGACAGGGAGGACTGAAGCTTTCTTT
- | TRBJ1-6 | - | TRBV6-2/TRBV6-3 | CASSYRSGGNSPLHF | TGTGCCAGCAGTTACCGGTCAGGAGGGAATTCACCCCTCCACTTT
- | TRBJ1-1 | - | TRBV7-2 | CASSLVGQGHTEAFF | TGTGCCAGCAGCTTAGTCGGGCAGGGCCACACTGAAGCTTTCTTT
- | TRBJ1-6 | TRBD1 | TRBV9 | CASSSTTGGSYSPLHF | TGTGCCAGCAGCTCCACGACAGGGGGTTCGTATTCACCCCTCCACTTT
- | TRBJ1-4 | TRBD1 | TRBV5-5 | CASSSNRGRNEKLFF | TGTGCCAGCAGCTCTAACAGGGGGCGTAATGAAAAACTGTTTTTT
- | TRBJ2-5 | - | TRBV5-1 | CASSLGGYETQYF | TGCGCCAGCAGCTTAGGAGGGTATGAGACCCAGTACTTC
- | TRBJ2-7 | TRBD2 | TRBV30 | CAWRLAGGAYEQYF | TGTGCCTGGCGACTAGCGGGGGGCGCCTACGAGCAGTACTTC
few | TRBJ1-2 | - | TRBV2 | CASSGTDLYGYTF | TGTGCCAGCAGTGGGACAGACCTCTATGGCTACACCTTC
- | TRBJ1-4 | TRBD1 | TRBV7-9 | CASSFAWTGGAGTNEKLFF | TGTGCCAGCAGCTTCGCCTGGACAGGGGGCGCCGGAACTAATGAAAAACTGTTTTTT
- | TRBJ2-1 | - | TRBV7-2 | CASSSRGATANEQFF | TGTGCCAGCAGCTCCCGGGGGGCCACGGCCAATGAGCAGTTCTTC
- | TRBJ2-1 | TRBD2 | TRBV7-2 | CASSLGSGGQYNEQFF | TGTGCCAGCAGCTTAGGTAGCGGGGGACAATACAATGAGCAGTTCTTC
- | TRBJ2-5 | TRBD2 | TRBV11-3 | CASSLLEGRGETQYF | TGTGCCAGCAGCTTACTTGAGGGGAGGGGAGAGACCCAGTACTTC